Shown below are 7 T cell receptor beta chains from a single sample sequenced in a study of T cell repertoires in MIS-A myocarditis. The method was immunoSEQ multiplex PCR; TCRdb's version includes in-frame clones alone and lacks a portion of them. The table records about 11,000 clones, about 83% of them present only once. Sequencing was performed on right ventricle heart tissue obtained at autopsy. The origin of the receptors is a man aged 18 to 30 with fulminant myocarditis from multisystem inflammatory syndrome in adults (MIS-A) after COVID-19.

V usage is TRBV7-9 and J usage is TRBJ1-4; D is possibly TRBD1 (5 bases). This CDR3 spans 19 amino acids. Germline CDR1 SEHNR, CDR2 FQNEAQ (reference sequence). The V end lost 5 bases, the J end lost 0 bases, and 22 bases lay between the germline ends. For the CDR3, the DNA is TGTGCCAGCAGCCGGTCTGGACATAGCATCTACTCAACTAATGAAAAACTGTTTTTT. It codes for CASSRSGHSIYSTNEKLFF. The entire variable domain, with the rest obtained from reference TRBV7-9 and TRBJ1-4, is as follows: DTGVSQNPRHKITKRGQNVTFRCDPISEHNRLYWYRQTLGQGPEFLTYFQNEAQLEKSRLLSDRFSAERPKGSFSTLEIQRTEQGDSAMYLCASSRSGHSIYSTNEKLFFGSGTQLSVL.

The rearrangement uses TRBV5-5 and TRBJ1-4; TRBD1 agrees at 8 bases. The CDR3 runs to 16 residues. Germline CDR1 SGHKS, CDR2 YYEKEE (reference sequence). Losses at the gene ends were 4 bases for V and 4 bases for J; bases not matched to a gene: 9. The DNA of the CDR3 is TGTGCCAGCAGCCTCCCGACAGGGGAACGTAATGAAAAACTGTTTTTT. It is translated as CASSLPTGERNEKLFF. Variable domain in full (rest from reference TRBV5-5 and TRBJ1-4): DAGVTQSPTHLIKTRGQQVTLRCSPISGHKSVSWYQQVLGQGPQFIFQYYEKEERGRGNFPDRFSARQFPNYSSELNVNALLLGDSALYLCASSLPTGERNEKLFFGSGTQLSVL.

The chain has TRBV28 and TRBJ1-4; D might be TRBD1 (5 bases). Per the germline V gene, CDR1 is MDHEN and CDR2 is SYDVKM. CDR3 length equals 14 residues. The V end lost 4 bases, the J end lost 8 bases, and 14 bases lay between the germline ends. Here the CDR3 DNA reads TGTGCCAGCAGTTCACCGGGACTACACGAAAAACTGTTTTTT. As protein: CASSSPGLHEKLFF.

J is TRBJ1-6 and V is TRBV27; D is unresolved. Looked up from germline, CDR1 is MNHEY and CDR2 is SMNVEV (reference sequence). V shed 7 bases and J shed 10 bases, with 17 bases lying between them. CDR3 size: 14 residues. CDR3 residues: CASTSGGNGSPLHF. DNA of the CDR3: TGTGCCAGCACCTCCGGAGGGAACGGATCACCCCTCCACTTT.

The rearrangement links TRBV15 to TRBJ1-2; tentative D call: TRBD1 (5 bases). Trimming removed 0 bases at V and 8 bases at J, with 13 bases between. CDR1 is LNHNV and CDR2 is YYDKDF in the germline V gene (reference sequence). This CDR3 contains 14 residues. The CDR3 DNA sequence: TGTGCCACCAGCAGAGATCAGGGACCGGCGGGCTACACCTTC. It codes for CATSRDQGPAGYTF.

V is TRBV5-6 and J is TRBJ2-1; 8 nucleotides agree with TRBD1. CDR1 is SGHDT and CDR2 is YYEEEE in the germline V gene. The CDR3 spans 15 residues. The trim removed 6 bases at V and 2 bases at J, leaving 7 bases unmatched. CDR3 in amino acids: CASIRDRGPYNEQFF. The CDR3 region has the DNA TGTGCCAGCATCCGCGACAGGGGACCCTACAATGAGCAGTTCTTC.

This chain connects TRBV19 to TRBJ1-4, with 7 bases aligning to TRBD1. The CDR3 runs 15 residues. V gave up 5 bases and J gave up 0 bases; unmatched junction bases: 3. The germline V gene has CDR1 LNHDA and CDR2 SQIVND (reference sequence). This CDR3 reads CASSAGTATNEKLFF. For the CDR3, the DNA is TGTGCCAGTAGTGCCGGGACAGCAACTAATGAAAAACTGTTTTTT.